Below, 21 T cell receptor beta chains from the same sample are listed, as sequenced in a study of patients and donors after allogeneic stem cell transplantation. MiXCR, applied by TCRdb to the RT-PCR reads, yields one record per CDR3 protein. Here the sample spans 90,000 to 130,000 distinct CDR3 sequences, 35% being singletons. The sequenced material came from blood, either unsorted or a sorted T cell fraction (not recorded which). The origin of the receptors is a human donor who was either an allogeneic HSCT recipient or a stem cell or donor lymphocyte infusion donor (not recorded which). It is not recorded whose cells these are; they may come from a transplant donor.

This clonotype was seen more than once but under ten times. J is TRBJ2-4 and V is TRBV20-1; D gene uncertain. The CDR3 contains 13 residues. The germline V and J ends were trimmed by 2 bases and 6 bases, with 11 bases remaining between them. Germline V gene sequence: CDR1 DFQATT, CDR2 SNEGSKA (reference sequence). The CDR3 coding sequence is TGCAGTGCTAGAACCGGATTTGGAAACATTCAGTACTTC. Protein: CSARTGFGNIQYF.

V and J are TRBV12-3 or TRBV12-4 and TRBJ1-3; D is ambiguous. The V and J ends lost 3 bases and 7 bases respectively, with 1 base between them. This CDR3 has 10 amino acids. This CDR3 is CASSFNTIYF. As DNA, the CDR3 is TGTGCCAGCAGTTTTAACACCATATATTTT.

This clonotype showed up just a few times. The V call is TRBV29-1, the J call TRBJ2-3; D uncertain. V lost 7 bases and J 0 bases, leaving 2 bases between the germline ends. Germline V gene data show CDR1 as SQVTM and CDR2 as ANQGSEA. The CDR3 has 10 residues. CDR3 coding DNA: TGCAGCGGGAGCACAGATACGCAGTATTTT. This translates into CSGSTDTQYF.

This clonotype was found a few times. This chain joins TRBV24-1 and TRBJ1-1, with TRBD1 matching 7 bases. The junction had 8 bases not matched to a gene; V was cut back by 5 bases and J by 6 bases. This CDR3 is built from 14 residues. Germline V lookup: CDR1 KGHDR, CDR2 SFDVKD. The CDR3 region is CATSGGTETSEAFF. The CDR3 DNA reads as TGTGCCACCAGTGGCGGGACAGAGACTTCTGAAGCTTTCTTT.

This clonotype occurred a few times. V and J are TRBV27 and TRBJ1-6; tentatively, D is TRBD1 (5 bases). The CDR3 totals 15 residues. Germline CDR1 MNHEY, CDR2 SMNVEV (reference sequence). V was clipped by 2 bases and J by 7 bases, with 12 bases between them. DNA for the CDR3: TGTGCCAGCAGTTTACGACAGAAGAACAATTCACCCCTCCACTTT. Its translation is CASSLRQKNNSPLHF.

The chain couples TRBV12-3 or TRBV12-4 to TRBJ2-7; D is unresolved. Deletions cut 7 bases from V and 2 bases from J, with 15 bases between. The CDR3 length is 14 residues. CDR3 nucleotide sequence: TGTGCCAGCATGGGTCGGCGAAATCCCTACGAGCAGTACTTC. Its translation: CASMGRRNPYEQYF.

This clonotype was counted only a few times. This chain connects TRBV5-1 to TRBJ1-4; 7 bases fit TRBD1. Trimming at V came to 0 bases and at J to 8 bases, leaving 10 bases not matched to a gene. This CDR3 region has 16 residues. Germline CDR1 is SGHRS and CDR2 is YFSETQ. The CDR3 region is CASSLAGTALGEKLFF. The CDR3, as DNA: TGCGCCAGCAGCTTGGCGGGGACAGCCCTAGGGGAAAAACTGTTTTTT.

This chain links TRBV30 with TRBJ1-2, with TRBD1 matching 7 bases. The CDR3 consists of 15 residues. V shed 2 bases, J shed 2 bases, and the junction held 8 bases outside the gene matches. The germline V gene encodes CDR1 GTSNPN and CDR2 SVGIG (reference sequence). CDR3 nucleotides: TGTGCCTGGAGTTTTGGACAGGCCTGGAACTATGGCTACACCTTC. Protein sequence: CAWSFGQAWNYGYTF.

The chain joins TRBV24-1 to TRBJ1-2, with D perhaps TRBD1 (6 bases). The germline V gene has CDR1 KGHDR and CDR2 SFDVKD. This CDR3 region has 13 residues. V lost 2 bases to trimming and J lost 7 bases, with 10 bases between them. As DNA, the CDR3 is TGTGCCACCAGTGATTCAGGGGTCTCTGGCTACACCTTC. Translation: CATSDSGVSGYTF.

V is TRBV5-1 and J is TRBJ2-3; no clear D gene. The CDR3 contains 15 residues. The germline gives CDR1 SGHRS, CDR2 YFSETQ. V dropped 1 base and J dropped 4 bases, with 13 bases sitting between them. Here the CDR3 reads CASSLTQQGPDTQYF. The CDR3 DNA reads TGCGCCAGCAGCTTGACCCAACAAGGGCCAGATACGCAGTATTTT.

This sequence joins TRBV7-8 and TRBJ1-2; no definite D call. CDR1 and CDR2 from the germline V gene are SGHVS and FQNEAQ. V dropped 5 bases and J dropped 2 bases, with 9 bases sitting between them. The CDR3 runs 13 residues. This chain's CDR3 is CASSQQKNYGYTF. CDR3 nucleotides: TGTGCCAGCAGCCAACAGAAGAACTATGGCTACACCTTC.

This clonotype has more than one count but fewer than ten. This chain's CDR3 is CASSLIGGPGELFF. In DNA, the CDR3 is TGCGCCAGCAGCTTGATAGGGGGCCCCGGGGAGCTGTTTTTT. The rearrangement uses TRBV5-1 and TRBJ2-2; 7 positions match TRBD1. CDR3 length: 14 amino acids. CDR1 and CDR2 from the germline V gene are SGHRS and YFSETQ. J lost 6 bases, V lost 1 base, and 3 bases had no gene match. The complete variable domain, with remaining parts taken from reference TRBV5-1 and TRBJ2-2, reads KAGVTQTPRYLIKTRGQQVTLSCSPISGHRSVSWYQQTPGQGLQFLFEYFSETQRNKGNFPGRFSGRQFSNSRSEMNVSTLELGDSALYLCASSLIGGPGELFFGEGSRLTVL.

This chain joins TRBV18 and TRBJ1-1, with D uncertain. This CDR3 spans 15 amino acids. Trimming cost V 1 base and J 0 bases, with 9 bases left between them. Germline CDR1 KGHSH, CDR2 LQKENI. The CDR3 is CASSPQLSLNTEAFF. The CDR3 nucleotides are TGTGCCAGCTCACCACAGCTTTCTTTGAACACTGAAGCTTTCTTT.

The chain uses TRBV6-6 and TRBJ2-1, with D uncertain. The CDR3 is made up of 15 amino acids. Germline V gene lookup returns CDR1 MNHNY and CDR2 SVGAGI (reference sequence). V was pared by 5 bases and J by 3 bases, with 14 bases between. The CDR3 reads CASSTLEFGYNEQFF. CDR3 coding DNA: TGTGCCAGCAGTACGCTAGAGTTTGGCTACAATGAGCAGTTCTTC.

V and J are TRBV11-3 and TRBJ1-4; 8 nucleotides align to TRBD1. V lost 5 bases and J lost 2; bases outside the gene matches: 4. CDR3 length equals 15 residues. The V gene's germline CDR1 is SGHNT and CDR2 YENEEA. DNA of the CDR3: TGTGCCAGCAGCAATTGGACAGGGACTAATGAAAAACTGTTTTTT. This encodes CASSNWTGTNEKLFF. Complete variable domain (other parts from reference TRBV11-3 and TRBJ1-4): EAGVVQSPRYKIIEKKQPVAFWCNPISGHNTLYWYLQNLGQGPELLIRYENEEAVDDSQLPKDRFSAERLKGVDSTLKIQPAELGDSAVYLCASSNWTGTNEKLFFGSGTQLSVL.

The chain links TRBV5-1 to TRBJ2-1, with D hard to call. The CDR3 covers 13 residues. V lost 0 bases and J lost 5, with 6 bases in between. CDR1 and CDR2 from the germline V gene are SGHRS and YFSETQ. The CDR3 DNA follows: TGCGCCAGCAGCTTGGACCGTCACAATGAGCAGTTCTTC. Amino acids: CASSLDRHNEQFF.

V and J are TRBV12-3 or TRBV12-4 and TRBJ1-1; D is uncertain. Trimming removed 4 bases at V and 1 base at J, with 10 bases between. CDR3 length: 14 residues. The CDR3 loop is CASSSYSGNTEAFF. In DNA, the CDR3 is TGTGCCAGCAGTTCCTACTCAGGGAACACTGAAGCTTTCTTT.

This clonotype has only a few counts. This chain joins TRBV12-3 or TRBV12-4 and TRBJ2-7; no firm D call. The CDR3 extends over 13 amino acids. Trimming took 4 bases from V and 6 from J, leaving 13 bases between them. The CDR3 sequence: CASSWGSLGEQYF. The CDR3 nucleotides are TGTGCCAGCAGTTGGGGAAGCCTTGGCGAGCAGTACTTC.

This clonotype was detected only once. V gene TRBV27 combines with J gene TRBJ2-3, with TRBD2 matching 9 bases. The CDR3 contains 15 residues. V shed 4 bases, J shed 2 bases, and the junction held 4 bases outside the gene matches. From germline, CDR1 is MNHEY and CDR2 SMNVEV (reference sequence). The CDR3 loop is CASSWRLAATDTQYF. CDR3 in DNA: TGTGCCAGCAGTTGGCGACTAGCGGCCACAGATACGCAGTATTTT.

There are a few counts of this clonotype. This chain's CDR3 is CSVVDSGNQPQHF. CDR3 DNA sequence: TGCAGCGTTGTTGACAGTGGCAATCAGCCCCAGCATTTT. V gene TRBV29-1 combines with J gene TRBJ1-5; tentative D call: TRBD1 (5 bases). The CDR3 sequence is 13 residues long. Trimming stripped 4 bases from V and 2 bases from J, with 9 bases between. CDR1 SQVTM and CDR2 ANQGSEA come from the germline V gene.

This clonotype has at least ten counts. The gene calls are TRBV29-1 and TRBJ2-1, with 9 positions matching TRBD2. The CDR3 runs 14 residues. V was clipped by 6 bases and J by 1 base; unmatched bases: 4. CDR1 SQVTM and CDR2 ANQGSEA come from the germline V gene. The CDR3: CSVLAGPSYNEQFF. The DNA for the CDR3 is TGCAGCGTGCTAGCGGGACCATCCTACAATGAGCAGTTCTTC.